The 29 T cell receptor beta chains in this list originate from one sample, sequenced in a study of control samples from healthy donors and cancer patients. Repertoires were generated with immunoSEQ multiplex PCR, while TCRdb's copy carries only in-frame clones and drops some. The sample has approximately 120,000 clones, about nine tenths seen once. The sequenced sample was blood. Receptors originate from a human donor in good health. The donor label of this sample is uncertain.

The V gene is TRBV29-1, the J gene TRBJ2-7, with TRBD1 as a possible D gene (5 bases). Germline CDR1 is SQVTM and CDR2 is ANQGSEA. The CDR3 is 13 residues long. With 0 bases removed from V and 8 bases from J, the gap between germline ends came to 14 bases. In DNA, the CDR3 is TGCAGCGTTGAAGAGGCCGGCAGGGAAAAGCAGTACTTC. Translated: CSVEEAGREKQYF.

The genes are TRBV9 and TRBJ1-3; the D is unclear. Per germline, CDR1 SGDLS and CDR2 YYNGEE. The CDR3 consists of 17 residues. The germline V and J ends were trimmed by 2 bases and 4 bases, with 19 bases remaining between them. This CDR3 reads CASSVRPNAEAGNTIYF. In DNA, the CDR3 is TGTGCCAGCAGCGTTCGCCCCAACGCAGAGGCCGGAAACACCATATATTTT.

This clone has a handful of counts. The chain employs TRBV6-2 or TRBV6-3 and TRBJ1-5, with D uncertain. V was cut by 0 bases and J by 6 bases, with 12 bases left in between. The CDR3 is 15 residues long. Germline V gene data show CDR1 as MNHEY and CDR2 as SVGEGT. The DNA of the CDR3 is TGTGCCAGCAGTTACTCTACAGATCGCGTTCAGCCCCAGCATTTT. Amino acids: CASSYSTDRVQPQHF.

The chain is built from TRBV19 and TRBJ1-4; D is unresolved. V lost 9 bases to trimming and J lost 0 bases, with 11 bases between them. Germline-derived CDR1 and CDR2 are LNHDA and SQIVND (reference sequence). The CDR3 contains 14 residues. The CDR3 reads CASRRGSTNEKLFF. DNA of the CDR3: TGTGCCAGCAGACGAGGGTCAACTAATGAAAAACTGTTTTTT.

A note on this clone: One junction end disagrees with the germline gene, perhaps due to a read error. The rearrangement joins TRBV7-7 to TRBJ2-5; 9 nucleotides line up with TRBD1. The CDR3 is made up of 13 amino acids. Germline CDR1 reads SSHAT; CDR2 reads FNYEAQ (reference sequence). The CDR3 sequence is CASSLDRGETQYF. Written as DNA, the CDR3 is TGTGCTAGCAGCTTGGACAGGGGTGAGACCCAGTACTTC.

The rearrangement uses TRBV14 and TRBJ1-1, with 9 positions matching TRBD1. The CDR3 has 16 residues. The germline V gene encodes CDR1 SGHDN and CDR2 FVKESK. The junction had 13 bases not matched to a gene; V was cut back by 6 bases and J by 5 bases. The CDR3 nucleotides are TGTGCCAGCAGTATACAGGGGGCCCTAGGTTGGACTGAAGCTTTCTTT. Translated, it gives CASSIQGALGWTEAFF.

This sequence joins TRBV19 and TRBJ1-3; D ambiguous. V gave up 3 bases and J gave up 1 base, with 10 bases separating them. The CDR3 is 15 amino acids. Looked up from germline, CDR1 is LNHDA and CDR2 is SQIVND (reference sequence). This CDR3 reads CASSIGSRSGNTIYF. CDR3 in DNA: TGTGCCAGTAGTATTGGCAGCAGATCTGGAAACACCATATATTTT.

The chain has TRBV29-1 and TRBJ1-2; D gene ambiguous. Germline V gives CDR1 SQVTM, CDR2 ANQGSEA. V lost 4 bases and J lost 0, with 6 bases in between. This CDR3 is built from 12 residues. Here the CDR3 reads CSVAGTNYGYTF. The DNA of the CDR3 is TGCAGCGTTGCCGGGACTAACTATGGCTACACCTTC.

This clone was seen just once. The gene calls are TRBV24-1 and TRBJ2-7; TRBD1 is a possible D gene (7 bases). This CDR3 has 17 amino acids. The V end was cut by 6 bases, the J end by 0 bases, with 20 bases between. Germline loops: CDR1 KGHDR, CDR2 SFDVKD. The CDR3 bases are TGTGCCACCAGTCCAAATGGGGGCGGGACAGCCTCCTACGAGCAGTACTTC. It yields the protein CATSPNGGGTASYEQYF.

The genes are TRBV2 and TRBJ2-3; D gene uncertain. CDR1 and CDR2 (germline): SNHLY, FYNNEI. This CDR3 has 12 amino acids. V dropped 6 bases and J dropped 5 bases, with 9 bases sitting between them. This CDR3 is CASRGYRDTQYF. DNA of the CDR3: TGTGCCAGCAGGGGTTACAGAGATACGCAGTATTTT.

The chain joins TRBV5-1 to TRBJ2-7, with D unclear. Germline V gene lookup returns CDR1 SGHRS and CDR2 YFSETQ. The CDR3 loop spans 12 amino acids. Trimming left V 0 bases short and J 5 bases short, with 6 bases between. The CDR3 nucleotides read TGCGCCAGCAGCTTGGTCAGCAACGAGCAGTACTTC. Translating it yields CASSLVSNEQYF.

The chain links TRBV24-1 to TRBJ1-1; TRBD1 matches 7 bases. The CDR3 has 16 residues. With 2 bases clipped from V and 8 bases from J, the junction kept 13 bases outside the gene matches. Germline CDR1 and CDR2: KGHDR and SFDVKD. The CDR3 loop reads CATSDSGSSGTEEAFF. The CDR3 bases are TGTGCCACCAGTGATTCAGGATCCTCAGGGACAGAAGAAGCTTTCTTT.

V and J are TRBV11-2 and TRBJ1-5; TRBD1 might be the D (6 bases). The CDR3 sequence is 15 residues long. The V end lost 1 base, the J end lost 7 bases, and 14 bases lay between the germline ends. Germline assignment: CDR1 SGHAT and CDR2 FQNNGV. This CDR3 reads CASSLGGGGPQPQHF. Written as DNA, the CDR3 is TGTGCCAGCAGCTTAGGAGGGGGGGGACCGCAGCCCCAGCATTTT.

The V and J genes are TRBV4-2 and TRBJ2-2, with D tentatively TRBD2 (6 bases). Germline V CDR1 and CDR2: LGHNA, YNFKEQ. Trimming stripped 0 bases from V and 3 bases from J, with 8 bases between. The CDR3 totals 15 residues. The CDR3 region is CASSQEASDTGELFF. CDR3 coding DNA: TGTGCCAGCAGCCAAGAGGCTAGCGACACCGGGGAGCTGTTTTTT.

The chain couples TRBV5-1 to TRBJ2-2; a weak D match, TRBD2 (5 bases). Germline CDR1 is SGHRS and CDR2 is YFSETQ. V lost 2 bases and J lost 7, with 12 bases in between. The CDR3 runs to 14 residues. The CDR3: CASSFADGDGELFF. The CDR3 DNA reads TGCGCCAGCAGCTTTGCCGACGGGGACGGGGAGCTGTTTTTT.

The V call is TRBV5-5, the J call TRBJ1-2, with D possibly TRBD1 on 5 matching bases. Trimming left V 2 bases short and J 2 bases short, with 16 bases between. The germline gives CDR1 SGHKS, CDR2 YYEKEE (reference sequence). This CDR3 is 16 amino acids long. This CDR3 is CASSFGHSDLNYGYTF. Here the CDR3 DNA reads TGTGCCAGCAGCTTTGGACACTCGGATCTGAACTATGGCTACACCTTC. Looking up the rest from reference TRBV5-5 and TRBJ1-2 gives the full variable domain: DAGVTQSPTHLIKTRGQQVTLRCSPISGHKSVSWYQQVLGQGPQFIFQYYEKEERGRGNFPDRFSARQFPNYSSELNVNALLLGDSALYLCASSFGHSDLNYGYTFGSGTRLTVV.

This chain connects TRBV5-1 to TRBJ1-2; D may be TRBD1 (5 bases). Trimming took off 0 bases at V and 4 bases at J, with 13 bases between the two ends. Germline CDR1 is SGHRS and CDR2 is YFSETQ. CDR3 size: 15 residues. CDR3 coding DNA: TGCGCCAGCAGCTTGGAGTCAGGGCTCGGCTATGGCTACACCTTC. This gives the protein CASSLESGLGYGYTF.

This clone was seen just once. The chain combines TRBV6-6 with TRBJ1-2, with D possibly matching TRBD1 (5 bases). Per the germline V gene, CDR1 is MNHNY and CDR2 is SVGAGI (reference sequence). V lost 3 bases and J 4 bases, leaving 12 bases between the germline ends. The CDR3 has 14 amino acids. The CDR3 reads CASSYRGNVYGYTF. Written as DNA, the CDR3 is TGTGCCAGCAGTTATAGGGGAAACGTCTATGGCTACACCTTC.

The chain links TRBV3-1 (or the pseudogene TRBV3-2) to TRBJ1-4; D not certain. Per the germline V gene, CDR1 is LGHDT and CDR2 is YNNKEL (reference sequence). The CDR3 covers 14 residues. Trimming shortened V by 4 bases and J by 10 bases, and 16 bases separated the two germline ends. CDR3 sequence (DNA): TGTGCCAGCAGCCCACCTAACCCAAACAGAAAACTGTTTTTT. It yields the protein CASSPPNPNRKLFF.

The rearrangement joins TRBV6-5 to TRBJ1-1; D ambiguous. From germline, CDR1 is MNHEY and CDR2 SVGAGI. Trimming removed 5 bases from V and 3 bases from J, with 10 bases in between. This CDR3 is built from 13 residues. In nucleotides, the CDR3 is TGTGCCAGCAGTCAACGGAGGGACACTGAAGCTTTCTTT. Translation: CASSQRRDTEAFF.

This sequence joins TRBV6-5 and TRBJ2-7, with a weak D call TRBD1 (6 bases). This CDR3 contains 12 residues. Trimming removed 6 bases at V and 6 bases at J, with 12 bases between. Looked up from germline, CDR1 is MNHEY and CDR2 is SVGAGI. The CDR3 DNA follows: TGTGCCAGCAGCATGACAGGAACCGAGCAGTACTTC. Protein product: CASSMTGTEQYF.

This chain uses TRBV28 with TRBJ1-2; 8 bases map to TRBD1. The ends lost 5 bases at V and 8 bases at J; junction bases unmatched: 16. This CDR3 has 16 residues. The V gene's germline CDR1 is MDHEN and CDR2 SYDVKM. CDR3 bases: TGTGCCAGCAGTGCGCCGGGACAGGAGGCCTTGGGAGGCTACACCTTC. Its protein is CASSAPGQEALGGYTF.

In nucleotides, the CDR3 is TGCAGCGAGCACGAAGGGGGCCATGGCTACACCTTC. Its protein is CSEHEGGHGYTF. This rearrangement joins TRBV29-1 to TRBJ1-2, with 7 bases lining up with TRBD1. This CDR3 contains 12 residues. Germline V gene data show CDR1 as SQVTM and CDR2 as ANQGSEA. V was clipped by 7 bases and J by 6 bases; unmatched bases: 8. Drawing the rest from reference TRBV29-1 and TRBJ1-2, the complete variable domain is SAVISQKPSRDICQRGTSLTIQCQVDSQVTMMFWYRQQPGQSLTLIATANQGSEATYESGFVIDKFPISRPNLTFSTLTVSNMSPEDSSIYLCSEHEGGHGYTFGSGTRLTVV.

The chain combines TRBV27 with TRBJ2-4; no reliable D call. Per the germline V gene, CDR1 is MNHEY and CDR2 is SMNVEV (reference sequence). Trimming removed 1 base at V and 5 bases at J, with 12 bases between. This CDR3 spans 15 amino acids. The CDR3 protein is CASSLLASRENIQYF. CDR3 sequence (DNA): TGTGCCAGCAGTTTATTGGCCAGTCGAGAAAACATTCAGTACTTC.

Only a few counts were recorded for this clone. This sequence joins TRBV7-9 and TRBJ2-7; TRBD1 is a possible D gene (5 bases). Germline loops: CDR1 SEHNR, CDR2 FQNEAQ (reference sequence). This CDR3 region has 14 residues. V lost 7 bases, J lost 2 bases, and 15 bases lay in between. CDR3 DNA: TGTGCCAGCACCTCACAGGAGTTAACCTACGAGCAGTACTTC. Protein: CASTSQELTYEQYF.

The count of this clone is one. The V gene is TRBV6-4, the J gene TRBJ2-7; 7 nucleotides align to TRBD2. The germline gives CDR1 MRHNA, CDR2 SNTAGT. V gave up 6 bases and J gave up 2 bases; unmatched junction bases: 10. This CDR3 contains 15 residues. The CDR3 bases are TGTGCCAGCAGGACCAGCGGGGAAACCCCCTACGAGCAGTACTTC. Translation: CASRTSGETPYEQYF.

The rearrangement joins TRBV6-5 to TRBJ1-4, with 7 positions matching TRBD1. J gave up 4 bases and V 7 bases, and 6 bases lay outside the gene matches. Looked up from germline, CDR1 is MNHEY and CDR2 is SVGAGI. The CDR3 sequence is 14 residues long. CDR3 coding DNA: TGTGCCAGCAACCCGGGACAGTATAATGAAAAACTGTTTTTT. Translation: CASNPGQYNEKLFF.

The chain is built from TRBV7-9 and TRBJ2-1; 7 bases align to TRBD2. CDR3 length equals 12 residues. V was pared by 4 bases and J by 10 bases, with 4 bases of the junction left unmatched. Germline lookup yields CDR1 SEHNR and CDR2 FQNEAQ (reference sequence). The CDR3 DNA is TGTGCCAGCAGCTCTGAGGGAGGGGAGCAGTTCTTC. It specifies CASSSEGGEQFF.

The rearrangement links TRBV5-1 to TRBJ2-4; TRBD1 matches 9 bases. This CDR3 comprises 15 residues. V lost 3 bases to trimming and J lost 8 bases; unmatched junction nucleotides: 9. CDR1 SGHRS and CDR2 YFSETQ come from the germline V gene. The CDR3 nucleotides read TGCGCCAGCAGCTGGAATCCGGGACAGGGAGACATTCAGTACTTC. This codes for CASSWNPGQGDIQYF. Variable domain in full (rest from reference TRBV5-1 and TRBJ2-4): KAGVTQTPRYLIKTRGQQVTLSCSPISGHRSVSWYQQTPGQGLQFLFEYFSETQRNKGNFPGRFSGRQFSNSRSEMNVSTLELGDSALYLCASSWNPGQGDIQYFGAGTRLSVL.